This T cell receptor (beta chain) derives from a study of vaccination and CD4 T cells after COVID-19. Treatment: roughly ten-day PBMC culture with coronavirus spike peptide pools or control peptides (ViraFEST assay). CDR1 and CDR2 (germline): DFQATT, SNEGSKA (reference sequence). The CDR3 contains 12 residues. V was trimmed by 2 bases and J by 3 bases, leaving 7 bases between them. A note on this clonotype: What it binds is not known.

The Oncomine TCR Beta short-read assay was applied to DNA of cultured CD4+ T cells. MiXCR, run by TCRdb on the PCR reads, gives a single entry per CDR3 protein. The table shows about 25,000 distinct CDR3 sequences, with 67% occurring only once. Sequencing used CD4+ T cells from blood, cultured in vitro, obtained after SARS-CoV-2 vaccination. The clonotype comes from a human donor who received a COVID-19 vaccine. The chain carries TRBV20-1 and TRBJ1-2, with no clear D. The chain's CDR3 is CSARRSDYGYTF. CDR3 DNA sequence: TGCAGTGCTAGAAGGTCCGACTATGGCTACACCTTC.